This TCR beta chain was documented in a study of radiation and T cells in renal cell carcinoma. V lost 0 bases and J lost 4, with 10 bases in between. The germline gives CDR1 SEHNR, CDR2 FQNEAQ (reference sequence). There are 15 residues in the CDR3. Study results and limitations: Top tumor clonotypes rose in blood 2 weeks post-radiation, then contracted.

Profiled with immunoSEQ multiplex PCR; TCRdb holds only in-frame clones, not every one. The sample holds about 150,000 clones, around nine tenths seen once. Time point defined: baseline pretreatment blood. Treatment described: 15 Gy SBRT to primary tumor, nephrectomy 4 weeks later. After SBRT, blood was collected at 2 and 4 weeks, plus baseline. About this clone itself: Its antigen is currently unknown.

The input for sequencing was blood, taken from a patient whose treatment included radiotherapy and nephrectomy. The chain carries TRBV7-9 and TRBJ1-5; TRBD1 is a possible D gene (5 bases). This TCR was recovered from a woman between 45 and 65 years old with renal cell carcinoma. CDR3 protein: CASSLASTVNQPQHF. The CDR3 DNA reads as TGTGCCAGCAGCTTAGCATCGACAGTTAATCAGCCCCAGCATTTT.